Each of the 22 T cell receptor beta chains below was sequenced from the same sample in a study of blood T cell repertoires in COVID-19. Clones were read by immunoSEQ multiplex PCR, and TCRdb kept only the in-frame ones, dropping some. The repertoire consists of about 15,000 clones, with roughly nine tenths occurring once and the leading ten covering 17%. The material sequenced was peripheral blood. These receptors originate from a man between 45 and 60 years old with active COVID-19.

The V call is TRBV4-3, the J call TRBJ2-7; 7 bases map to TRBD1. J was trimmed by 2 bases and V by 4 bases; bases with no gene match: 8. The CDR3 spans 15 residues. Germline V gives CDR1 LGHNA, CDR2 YSLEER. The CDR3 DNA reads TGCGCCAGCAGCCGGACTGCAGGGGGAACCTACGAGCAGTACTTC. Translated, it gives CASSRTAGGTYEQYF.

This sequence joins TRBV6-6 and TRBJ1-1; D remains ambiguous. In germline, CDR1 is MNHNY, CDR2 SVGAGI (reference sequence). V dropped 5 bases and J dropped 1 base, with 11 bases sitting between them. The CDR3 runs 14 residues. The DNA of the CDR3 is TGTGCCAGCAGTCCCGGACGGGGGAACACTGAAGCTTTCTTT. As protein: CASSPGRGNTEAFF.

This clone was picked up a small number of times. J is TRBJ1-3 and V is TRBV7-9; D unresolved. The CDR3 spans 11 residues. The V gene's germline CDR1 is SEHNR and CDR2 FQNEAQ (reference sequence). Trimming removed 5 bases from V and 8 bases from J, with 7 bases in between. This CDR3 is CASSREYTIYF. As DNA, the CDR3 is TGTGCCAGCAGCCGAGAATACACCATATATTTT.

V is TRBV4-3 and J is TRBJ2-3, with a weak D call TRBD2 (6 bases). This CDR3 comprises 15 residues. Trimming took 0 bases from V and 3 from J, leaving 10 bases between them. The germline CDR1 and CDR2 sequences are LGHNA and YSLEER. This CDR3 is CASSQDFRETDTQYF. The CDR3 nucleotides are TGCGCCAGCAGCCAAGATTTTCGGGAGACAGATACGCAGTATTTT.

V gene TRBV5-4 combines with J gene TRBJ1-2; D possibly corresponds to TRBD1 (5 bases). Germline CDR1 reads SGHNT; CDR2 reads YYREEE (reference sequence). V dropped 4 bases and J dropped 11 bases, with 15 bases sitting between them. The CDR3 totals 12 residues. For the CDR3, the DNA is TGTGCCAGCAGCCTCGGGACTCCGCAGTACACCTTC. Translating it yields CASSLGTPQYTF. Drawing the rest from reference TRBV5-4 and TRBJ1-2, the complete variable domain is ETGVTQSPTHLIKTRGQQVTLRCSSQSGHNTVSWYQQALGQGPQFIFQYYREEENGRGNFPPRFSGLQFPNYSSELNVNALELDDSALYLCASSLGTPQYTFGSGTRLTVV.

Note on this clone: The junction departs from the called germline gene at one end, perhaps through a read error. V is TRBV6-5 and J is TRBJ2-3; 13 nucleotides line up with TRBD2. The germline V gene has CDR1 MNHEY and CDR2 SVGAGI. The CDR3 is 13 amino acids. CDR3 sequence reads: CASSSGSTSGRYF. The DNA for the CDR3 is TGTGCCAGCAGTTCGGGTTCGACTAGCGGGAGGTACTTT.

The chain links TRBV11-3 to TRBJ2-7, with 8 bases lining up with TRBD2. Trimming removed 0 bases from V and 2 bases from J; junction bases left unmatched: 3. Germline V gene sequence: CDR1 SGHNT, CDR2 YENEEA. This CDR3 is 15 amino acids long. For the CDR3, the DNA is TGTGCCAGCAGCTTAGAAACTAGCGGCACCTACGAGCAGTACTTC. Translated, it gives CASSLETSGTYEQYF.

The V gene is TRBV25-1, the J gene TRBJ1-6; maybe TRBD1 (5 bases). Germline-derived CDR1 and CDR2 are MGHDK and SYGVNS. V lost 8 bases and J 5 bases, leaving 16 bases between the germline ends. This CDR3 contains 15 residues. The CDR3 protein is CASVEGQKNNSPLHF. The CDR3 DNA is TGTGCCAGCGTAGAAGGACAAAAAAATAATTCACCCCTCCACTTT.

The J gene is TRBJ1-1, the V gene TRBV6-5; no reliable D call. The CDR3 is 13 amino acids. Trimming cost V 6 bases and J 1 base, with 9 bases left between them. The germline V gene has CDR1 MNHEY and CDR2 SVGAGI. Here the CDR3 DNA reads TGTGCCAGCAGCCGACTTGAGAACACTGAAGCTTTCTTT. Amino acid sequence: CASSRLENTEAFF.

This chain connects TRBV5-1 to TRBJ2-7; 10 positions match TRBD1. This CDR3 has 14 residues. The ends lost 1 base at V and 6 bases at J; junction bases unmatched: 4. CDR1 is SGHRS and CDR2 is YFSETQ in the germline V gene. This chain's CDR3 is CASSLRQGAGEQYF. CDR3 bases: TGCGCCAGCAGCTTGAGACAGGGGGCCGGCGAGCAGTACTTC.

The CDR3 is CSVENLAGGEQFF. DNA for the CDR3: TGCAGCGTTGAAAACCTAGCGGGAGGTGAGCAGTTCTTC. V gene TRBV29-1 combines with J gene TRBJ2-1; 11 bases match TRBD2. The CDR3 covers 13 residues. Trimming took 2 bases from V and 9 from J; bases not matched to a gene: 3. Germline V gives CDR1 SQVTM, CDR2 ANQGSEA.

The chain is built from TRBV5-1 and TRBJ2-7; TRBD2 agrees at 7 bases. The CDR3 runs 16 residues. In germline, CDR1 is SGHRS, CDR2 YFSETQ. Trimming cost V 0 bases and J 4 bases; bases outside gene matches: 10. The CDR3 protein is CASSLVVAGPIYEQYF. In nucleotides, the CDR3 is TGCGCCAGCAGCTTGGTCGTAGCGGGTCCCATTTACGAGCAGTACTTC. Combining the CDR3 with reference TRBV5-1 and TRBJ2-7 gives the whole variable domain KAGVTQTPRYLIKTRGQQVTLSCSPISGHRSVSWYQQTPGQGLQFLFEYFSETQRNKGNFPGRFSGRQFSNSRSEMNVSTLELGDSALYLCASSLVVAGPIYEQYFGPGTRLTVT.

This clone was seen once. The J gene is TRBJ1-2, the V gene TRBV7-2; TRBD1 aligns across 12 bases. CDR3 size: 17 residues. Germline CDR1 reads SGHTA; CDR2 reads FQGNSA. The J segment lost 0 bases and the V segment lost 5 bases, leaving 7 bases of the junction unmatched. DNA of the CDR3: TGTGCCAGCAGCAGGGACAGGGGGCTGGTGGCTAACTATGGCTACACCTTC. This gives the protein CASSRDRGLVANYGYTF.

The genes are TRBV24-1 and TRBJ1-2; D unclear. The ends were cut back, 5 bases at V and 1 base at J, with 13 bases in the middle. The CDR3 runs to 15 residues. Germline V gene data show CDR1 as KGHDR and CDR2 as SFDVKD. Here the CDR3 DNA reads TGTGCCACCAGTGCCCCTTCCGGTGGTAACTATGGCTACACCTTC. This encodes CATSAPSGGNYGYTF.

The CDR3 DNA reads as TGTGCCAGCAGCAGACAGGGGGCGAAGTCTAACTATGGCTACACCTTC. Its protein product is CASSRQGAKSNYGYTF. The chain links TRBV27 to TRBJ1-2; 10 bases fit TRBD1. The CDR3 has 16 residues. V lost 6 bases to trimming and J lost 0 bases; unmatched junction nucleotides: 7. Germline CDR1 MNHEY, CDR2 SMNVEV (reference sequence).

The chain links TRBV15 to TRBJ2-7; 9 bases align to TRBD1. V trimming: 0 bases; J trimming: 9 bases; junction bases outside the gene matches: 12. The CDR3 runs to 16 residues. Germline CDR1 is LNHNV and CDR2 is YYDKDF (reference sequence). CDR3 in amino acids: CATSRDPLTGGALQYF. The CDR3 bases are TGTGCCACCAGCAGAGATCCTCTCACAGGGGGCGCGTTGCAGTACTTC.

The chain combines TRBV7-9 with TRBJ2-3, with 15 nucleotides matching TRBD2. J gave up 6 bases and V 5 bases, and 6 bases lay outside the gene matches. This CDR3 is 16 amino acids long. Per germline, CDR1 SEHNR and CDR2 FQNEAQ (reference sequence). In DNA, the CDR3 is TGTGCCAGCAGCCCGGGGACTAGCGGGAGGCTTGATACGCAGTATTTT. Translating gives CASSPGTSGRLDTQYF.

V gene TRBV6-1 combines with J gene TRBJ1-5, with 9 bases lining up with TRBD1. Trimming took 2 bases from V and 1 from J; bases not matched to a gene: 6. CDR1 MNHNS and CDR2 SASEGT come from the germline V gene. CDR3 length: 17 residues. The CDR3 bases are TGTGCCAGCAGTGAATTATGGACAGGGGCAAGCAATCAGCCCCAGCATTTT. Protein sequence: CASSELWTGASNQPQHF.

CDR3 sequence: CASSLPRQAHYEQYF. In DNA form, the CDR3 reads TGTGCCAGCAGTTTACCGAGACAGGCCCACTACGAGCAGTACTTC. The chain has TRBV28 and TRBJ2-7; maybe TRBD1 (6 bases). Trimming shortened V by 2 bases and J by 3 bases, and 14 bases separated the two germline ends. This CDR3 region has 15 residues. Germline CDR1 MDHEN, CDR2 SYDVKM. The full variable domain, rest sourced from reference TRBV28 and TRBJ2-7, is DVKVTQSSRYLVKRTGEKVFLECVQDMDHENMFWYRQDPGLGLRLIYFSYDVKMKEKGDIPEGYSVSREKKERFSLILESASTNQTSMYLCASSLPRQAHYEQYFGPGTRLTVT.

J is TRBJ2-6 and V is TRBV27; D might be TRBD2 (6 bases). This CDR3 region has 15 residues. V lost 3 bases to trimming and J lost 0 bases, with 6 bases between them. The germline V gene has CDR1 MNHEY and CDR2 SMNVEV (reference sequence). For the CDR3, the DNA is TGTGCCAGCAGTTTCGGGGGCTCTGGGGCCAACGTCCTGACTTTC. It yields the protein CASSFGGSGANVLTF.

The chain carries TRBV5-1 and TRBJ2-3, with 8 bases lining up with TRBD2. The J segment lost 2 bases and the V segment lost 2 bases, leaving 7 bases of the junction unmatched. The CDR3 loop spans 16 amino acids. Germline CDR1 is SGHRS and CDR2 is YFSETQ. The CDR3 DNA reads TGCGCCAGCAGCTTCCAGCGGGGGTCCTTCACAGATACGCAGTATTTT. Residues: CASSFQRGSFTDTQYF.

The rearrangement uses TRBV4-2 and TRBJ1-1, with 9 bases that match TRBD1. Germline V gene sequence: CDR1 LGHNA, CDR2 YNFKEQ. The CDR3 consists of 16 residues. The V segment lost 1 base and the J segment 9 bases; nucleotides outside the gene matches: 12. Here the CDR3 DNA reads TGTGCCAGCAGCCAAGCACCGGGACAGGGCACACCGAAAGCTTTCTTT. It encodes CASSQAPGQGTPKAFF.